The source of this T cell receptor beta chain is a study of cytomegalovirus exposure and HLA in healthy donors. Whole-study results and caveats: Researchers reportedly found TCR beta sequences accurately predicted most subjects' HLA-A and HLA-B alleles. A later analysis linked a missense DCLRE1C variant to TCR beta V- and J-gene trimming.

Germline-derived CDR1 and CDR2 are SGHTA and FQGTGA. The V and J ends lost 5 bases and 0 bases respectively, with 19 bases between them. The CDR3 runs 17 residues. Both 60 Vbeta primers and 13 Jbeta primers went into the PCR. The assay was immunoSEQ multiplex PCR, and TCRdb's table has in-frame clones only and misses some. This table has around 150,000 clones, about 72% appearing once. On this clone: Its antigen is not known.

V gene TRBV7-3 combines with J gene TRBJ1-1, with D possibly matching TRBD1 (6 bases). The material sequenced was PBMCs. This sequence originates from a man under 40 in good health and CMV-seropositive. CDR3 in amino acids: CASSPGELGGLNTEAFF. In DNA form, the CDR3 reads TGTGCCAGCAGCCCAGGGGAGCTTGGTGGACTGAACACTGAAGCTTTCTTT.